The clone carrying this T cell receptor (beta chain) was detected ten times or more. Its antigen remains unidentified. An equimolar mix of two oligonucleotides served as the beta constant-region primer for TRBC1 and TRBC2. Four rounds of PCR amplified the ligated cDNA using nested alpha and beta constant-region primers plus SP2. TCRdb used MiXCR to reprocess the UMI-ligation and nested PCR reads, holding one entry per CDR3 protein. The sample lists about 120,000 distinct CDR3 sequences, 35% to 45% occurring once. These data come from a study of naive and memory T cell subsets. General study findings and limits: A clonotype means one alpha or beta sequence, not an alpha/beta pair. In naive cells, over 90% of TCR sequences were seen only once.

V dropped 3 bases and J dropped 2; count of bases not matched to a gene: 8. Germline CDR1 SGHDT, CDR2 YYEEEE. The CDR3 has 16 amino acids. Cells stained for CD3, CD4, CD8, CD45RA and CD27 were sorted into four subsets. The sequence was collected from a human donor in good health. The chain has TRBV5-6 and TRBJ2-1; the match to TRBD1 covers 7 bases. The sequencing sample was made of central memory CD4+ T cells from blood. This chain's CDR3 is CASSSQAGGPYNEQFF. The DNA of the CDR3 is TGTGCCAGCAGCTCACAAGCAGGGGGACCCTACAATGAGCAGTTCTTC.